This T cell receptor beta chain was captured in a study of cytomegalovirus exposure and HLA in healthy donors. Germline V gene lookup returns CDR1 LGHNA and CDR2 YNFKEQ. With 0 bases clipped from V and 4 bases from J, the junction kept 7 bases outside the gene matches. This CDR3 is built from 17 residues. Amplification used 60 Vbeta primers and 13 Jbeta primers. Method: immunoSEQ multiplex PCR; TCRdb's copy keeps in-frame clones and lacks some. The sample carries 150,000 to 200,000 clones, over 70% recorded once. The sequence was collected from a woman in her forties in good health and CMV-seropositive. Sequencing was carried out using PBMCs. The chain links TRBV4-2 to TRBJ2-1; 9 nucleotides match TRBD2. CDR3 region: CASSQDVSGGFYNEQFF. In nucleotides, the CDR3 is TGTGCCAGCAGCCAAGATGTCAGCGGGGGGTTTTACAATGAGCAGTTCTTC.